This TCR beta chain was documented in a study of long-term antiretroviral therapy in people with HIV. Background on the study: A decade or so separates the oldest specimens from the later 2015 immediate-ART recommendation. Study results and limitations: HIV repertoire CDR3 lengths ranged less widely than those of controls.

Each donor provided at least one pre-ART PBMC sample and at least two post-ART PBMC samples. It was in the United States that all participants with HIV were treated. Running of the v3.0 immunoSEQ assay took place at survey level. The method was immunoSEQ multiplex PCR; TCRdb's version includes in-frame clones alone and lacks a portion of them. This sample carries around 23,000 clones, around 79% of them seen once, and the ten largest clones take around 5%. The CDR3 is 17 residues long. Germline lookup yields CDR1 SGHTA and CDR2 FQGTGA. V was trimmed by 5 bases and J by 0 bases, leaving 16 bases between them. A word on this clone: Its matching antigen is unknown.

This clonotype was obtained from a man aged 45 to 65 with HIV. J is TRBJ2-2 and V is TRBV7-3; maybe TRBD1 (6 bases). Sequencing used unsorted PBMCs, obtained 0.3 years after starting antiretroviral therapy. CDR3 sequence reads: CASSLQGIHSNTGELFF. The CDR3 coding sequence is TGTGCCAGCAGCCTACAGGGAATCCATTCGAACACCGGGGAGCTGTTTTTT.